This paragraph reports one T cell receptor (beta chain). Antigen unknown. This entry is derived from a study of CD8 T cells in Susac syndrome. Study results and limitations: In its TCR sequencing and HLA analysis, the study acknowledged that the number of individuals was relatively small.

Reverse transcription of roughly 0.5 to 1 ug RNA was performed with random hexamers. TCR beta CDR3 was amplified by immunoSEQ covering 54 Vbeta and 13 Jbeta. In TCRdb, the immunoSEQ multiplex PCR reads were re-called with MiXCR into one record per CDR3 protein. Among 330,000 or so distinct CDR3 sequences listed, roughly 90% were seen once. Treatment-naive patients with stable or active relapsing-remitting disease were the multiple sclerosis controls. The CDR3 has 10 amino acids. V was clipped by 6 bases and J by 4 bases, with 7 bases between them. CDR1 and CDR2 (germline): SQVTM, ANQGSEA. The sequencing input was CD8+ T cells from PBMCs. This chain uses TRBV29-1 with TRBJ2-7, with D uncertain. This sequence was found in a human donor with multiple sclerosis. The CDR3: CSVQEYEQYF. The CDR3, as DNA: TGCAGCGTACAAGAGTACGAGCAGTACTTC.